This T cell receptor (beta chain) was recorded in a study of vaccination and CD4 T cells after COVID-19. Using its own MiXCR run on the PCR reads, TCRdb lists one record per CDR3 protein. The sample lists approximately 30,000 distinct CDR3 sequences; 51% were seen once. General observations from the study: In median terms, SARS-CoV-2-reactive clonotypes went from about 20 to 38, a nonsignificant rise.

This clonotype appeared a few times. What it binds is not known. The V gene's germline CDR1 is LNHDA and CDR2 SQIVND (reference sequence). This CDR3 spans 13 amino acids. Losses at the gene ends were 10 bases for V and 3 bases for J; bases not matched to a gene: 9. The time point is: late sampling 161 to 241 days after vaccination in a few convalescent patients. The receptor's source is a human donor who had recovered from COVID-19. The sample was CD4+ T cells from blood, taken about 7 months after SARS-CoV-2 vaccination. The chain employs TRBV19 and TRBJ2-7; 7 bases fit TRBD1. CDR3 in DNA: TGTGCCACTCTAGGTCGGGACAGCTACGAGCAGTACTTC. Protein: CATLGRDSYEQYF. The variable domain in full, with the rest retrieved from reference TRBV19 and TRBJ2-7, is DGGITQSPKYLFRKEGQNVTLSCEQNLNHDAMYWYRQDPGQGLRLIYYSQIVNDFQKGDIAEGYSVSREKKESFPLTVTSAQKNPTAFYLCATLGRDSYEQYFGPGTRLTVT.